Presented here are 12 T cell receptor beta chains from one specimen sequenced in a study of response to subunit inactivated influenza vaccine. One entry per CDR3 protein results from TCRdb running MiXCR on the RT-PCR reads. Counted here are about half a million distinct CDR3 sequences, about 25% occurring once; the ten biggest clones make up 1.9%. Sequencing was performed on CD4+ T cells sorted from PBMCs, taken approximately 5 days after vaccination. These receptors came from a man aged 45-65 years who received an inactivated influenza vaccine.

V and J are TRBV5-1 and TRBJ2-2; D unresolved. The CDR3 covers 14 residues. V gave up 1 base and J gave up 5 bases, with 9 bases separating them. Germline loops: CDR1 SGHRS, CDR2 YFSETQ. This CDR3 reads CASSLSGRTGELFF. In DNA form, the CDR3 reads TGCGCCAGCAGCTTGTCCGGGCGGACCGGGGAGCTGTTTTTT.

This clonotype was recorded a few times. This rearrangement joins TRBV20-1 to TRBJ1-4; 10 nucleotides match TRBD1. V was pared by 6 bases and J by 1 base, with 11 bases of the junction left unmatched. Germline CDR1 and CDR2: DFQATT and SNEGSKA (reference sequence). The CDR3 has 17 amino acids. The CDR3 DNA follows: TGCAGTGCCGATCCCGGACAGGGGGGTGGAACTAATGAAAAACTGTTTTTT. Translation gives CSADPGQGGGTNEKLFF.

J is TRBJ2-7 and V is TRBV20-1, with D tentatively TRBD1 or TRBD2 (6 bases each). The CDR3 totals 14 residues. V lost 0 bases, J lost 4 bases, and 13 bases lay in between. Looked up from germline, CDR1 is DFQATT and CDR2 is SNEGSKA (reference sequence). CDR3 loop: CSAREYGGRYEQYF. CDR3 in DNA: TGCAGTGCTAGAGAGTACGGGGGCAGGTACGAGCAGTACTTC.

This chain links TRBV5-6 with TRBJ2-3; TRBD1 aligns across 7 bases. J gave up 3 bases and V 4 bases, and 8 bases lay outside the gene matches. The CDR3 covers 15 residues. Germline CDR1 is SGHDT and CDR2 is YYEEEE. The DNA of the CDR3 is TGTGCCAGCAGCCTCCTCCGGGACAGTACAGATACGCAGTATTTT. This sequence encodes CASSLLRDSTDTQYF.

This clonotype was detected a few times. CDR3 sequence (DNA): TGTGCCAGCAGCTCCGTAGCGGGTTCGATAGATACGCAGTATTTT. This translates into CASSSVAGSIDTQYF. This sequence joins TRBV13 and TRBJ2-3, with TRBD2 matching over 7 bases. CDR1 is PRHDT, CDR2 FYEKMQ, per germline (reference sequence). The trim removed 4 bases at V and 5 bases at J, leaving 9 bases unmatched. This CDR3 is built from 15 residues.

Here the CDR3 DNA reads TGTGCCAGCAACCTAGCGGGGGGACGCACAGATACGCAGTATTTT. It codes for CASNLAGGRTDTQYF. This chain links TRBV12-3 or TRBV12-4 with TRBJ2-3; TRBD2 aligns across 11 bases. V dropped 7 bases and J dropped 1; count of bases not matched to a gene: 4. The CDR3 spans 15 residues.

This chain uses TRBV20-1 with TRBJ1-2; D ambiguous. Germline V gene lookup returns CDR1 DFQATT and CDR2 SNEGSKA (reference sequence). The CDR3 has 11 residues. V dropped 5 bases and J dropped 0 bases, with 4 bases sitting between them. CDR3 protein: CSAHANYGYTF. In DNA form, the CDR3 reads TGCAGTGCTCATGCTAACTATGGCTACACCTTC.

This clonotype has more than one count but fewer than ten. The rearrangement uses TRBV4-3 and TRBJ2-3; TRBD2 agrees at 9 bases. Germline V gene sequence: CDR1 LGHNA, CDR2 YSLEER. The CDR3 runs to 17 residues. The V gene end was trimmed by 4 bases and the J gene end by 4 bases; junction bases not matched to a gene: 12. Written as DNA, the CDR3 is TGCGCCAGCAGCCCAATGTCGACTAGCGGTAAAGCAGATACGCAGTATTTT. Translating it yields CASSPMSTSGKADTQYF.

As for this clonotype: The junction departs from the called germline gene at one end, perhaps through a read error. CDR3 in amino acids: CSVAVPGQGLYAQYF. The CDR3 coding sequence is TGCAGCGTTGCAGTACCGGGACAGGGGCTGTACGCGCAGTACTTC. This chain links TRBV29-1 with TRBJ2-7; 10 bases are a match to TRBD1. Germline V gene data show CDR1 as SQVTM and CDR2 as ANQGSEA. The CDR3 is 15 amino acids.

This chain uses TRBV9 with TRBJ2-5; 9 bases line up with TRBD1. This CDR3 region has 14 residues. V gave up 2 bases and J gave up 7 bases; unmatched junction bases: 6. CDR1 SGDLS and CDR2 YYNGEE come from the germline V gene. Here the CDR3 DNA reads TGTGCCAGCAGCGTCTGGACAGGGGAAGGGACCCAGTACTTC. Amino acid sequence: CASSVWTGEGTQYF.

The chain couples TRBV15 to TRBJ2-1, with a weak D call TRBD1 (6 bases). The CDR3 length is 14 residues. Trimming cost V 0 bases and J 7 bases, with 10 bases left between them. The germline CDR1 and CDR2 sequences are LNHNV and YYDKDF (reference sequence). The CDR3 bases are TGTGCCACCAGCAGAGACAGGGGCAAAAATGAGCAGTTCTTC. Encoded protein: CATSRDRGKNEQFF.

This clonotype has a handful of counts. J is TRBJ2-3 and V is TRBV5-1; D tentatively fits TRBD1 or TRBD2 (5 bases each). V lost 1 base, J lost 7 bases, and 13 bases lay in between. The CDR3 has 14 residues. Germline V gene lookup returns CDR1 SGHRS and CDR2 YFSETQ. The CDR3 DNA is TGCGCCAGCAGCTTGTGGCAGGGAGAAAATACGCAGTATTTT. This sequence encodes CASSLWQGENTQYF. Full variable domain (missing parts from reference TRBV5-1 and TRBJ2-3): KAGVTQTPRYLIKTRGQQVTLSCSPISGHRSVSWYQQTPGQGLQFLFEYFSETQRNKGNFPGRFSGRQFSNSRSEMNVSTLELGDSALYLCASSLWQGENTQYFGPGTRLTVL.